The source of this T cell receptor (beta chain) is a study of OX40 agonist ivuxolimab in advanced cancers. For context, the study as a whole: Ivuxolimab, which targeted the costimulatory receptor OX40 (CD134), was an agonistic, fully human IgG2 monoclonal antibody. Intravenous ivuxolimab was administered to patients every 2 weeks at six dose levels: 0.01, 0.1, 0.3, 1.5, 3 and 10 mg/kg. Of the 50 or so patients in dose escalation, some 20 had hepatocellular carcinoma, approximately 15 had melanoma, 9 had renal cell carcinoma and 9 had head and neck cancer. A male proportion of nearly 85% and a mean age of 60 years, ranging from 23 to 79, were recorded for the dose-escalation cohort. Prior anti-PD-1, anti-PD-L1 or anti-CTLA-4 therapy was permitted, and checkpoint inhibitors had been received by around 39% of dose-escalation patients. Three dose-escalation patients achieved partial responses, one with hepatocellular carcinoma and two with cutaneous melanoma. The purpose of peripheral TCRbeta sequencing was to test whether ivuxolimab changed TCR sequence diversity and led to clonal T-cell expansion. The monotherapy dose-escalation portion (N ≈ 56 patients) of the phase I ivuxolimab trial is reported in the paper.

Points the paper makes about the study in general: At doses of 0.1 to 3.0 mg/kg, clonal expansion of both CD4+ and CD8+ blood T cells was observed from baseline to week 6. Partial responders in the 0.1-3.0 mg/kg groups had among the lowest normalized peripheral clonal expansion, especially among CD8+ T cells. After ivuxolimab, more expanded clones were found on average in CD8+ T cells than in CD4+ T cells. Low levels of normalized T-cell clonal expansion were also seen in some nonresponding patients. The antigen specificity of the clonally expanded peripheral T cells was not determined.

The trial excluded patients who had a history of autoimmune disease or were on systemic immunosuppression. Peripheral blood for TCR sequencing was collected from all dose cohorts at baseline, on cycle 4 day 1, and on cycle 7 day 1. Samples came from an open-label, multicenter, first-in-human phase I dose-escalation trial of ivuxolimab. Adults with locally advanced or metastatic head and neck squamous cell, hepatocellular, melanoma or renal cell carcinoma were enrolled in the trial. CD4+ and CD8+ T cells were sorted separately from peripheral blood before TCR sequencing. Genomic DNA was extracted from sorted cells for sequencing of the TCRbeta CDR3 region. The immunoSEQ Assay was used for sequencing of TCRbeta CDR3 regions. TCRdb obtained this table from immuneACCESS and retained in-frame rearrangements with V and J assigned. These tables miss some clones; where compared with another copy, unresolved V genes account for less than half of the shortfall, and the remainder is unexplained. Within this sample are around 110,000 clones, with just under 95% of them counted one time only. Approximately 0.15% of the sample belongs to the ten largest clones.

Note on this clone: Its antigen is currently not known. No qualities accompany the bases; no much larger clone lies one base away.

The cysteine opens and the phenylalanine closes a CDR3 of 15 amino acids. Only the CDR3 DNA stays, 45 bases, in frame from base 1. Germline trimming amounts to 4 bases on V and 5 bases on J, with 7 as the count of junction bases outside the gene matches. CDR1 and CDR2, looked up from the germline V gene, are SGHRS and YFSETQ. Here the chain combines TRBV5-1 and TRBJ2-7; TRBD2 agrees with 12 junctional bases. Sequences were derived from CD4+ or CD8+ T cells sorted from blood, sampled in a trial of the OX40 agonist ivuxolimab. This receptor was taken from an adult with an advanced solid tumor such as melanoma, head and neck, liver or kidney cancer. The DNA sequence reads TGCGCCAGCAGCCCTGGACTAGCGGGAATCAACGAGCAGTACTTC. Its product reads: CASSPGLAGINEQYF.